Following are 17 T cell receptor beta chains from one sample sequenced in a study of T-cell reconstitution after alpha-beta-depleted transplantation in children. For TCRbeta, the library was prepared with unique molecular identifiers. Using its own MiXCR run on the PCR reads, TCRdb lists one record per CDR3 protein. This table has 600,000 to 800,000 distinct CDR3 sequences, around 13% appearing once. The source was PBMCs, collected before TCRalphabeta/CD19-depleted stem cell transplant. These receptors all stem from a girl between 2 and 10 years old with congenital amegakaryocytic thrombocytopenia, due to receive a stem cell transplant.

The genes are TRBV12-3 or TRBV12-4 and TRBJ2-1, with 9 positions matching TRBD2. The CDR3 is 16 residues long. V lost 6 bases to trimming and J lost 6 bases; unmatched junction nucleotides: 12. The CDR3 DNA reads TGTGCCAGCAGAACGTCGGGCGGGAGGGCCCTCAATGAGCAGTTCTTC. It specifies CASRTSGGRALNEQFF.

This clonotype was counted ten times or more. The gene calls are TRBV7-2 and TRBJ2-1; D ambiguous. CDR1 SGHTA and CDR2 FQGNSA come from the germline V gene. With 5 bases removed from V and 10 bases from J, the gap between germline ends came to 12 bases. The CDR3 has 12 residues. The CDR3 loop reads CASSPSSYEQFF. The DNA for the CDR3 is TGTGCCAGCAGCCCCAGCTCATACGAGCAGTTCTTC.

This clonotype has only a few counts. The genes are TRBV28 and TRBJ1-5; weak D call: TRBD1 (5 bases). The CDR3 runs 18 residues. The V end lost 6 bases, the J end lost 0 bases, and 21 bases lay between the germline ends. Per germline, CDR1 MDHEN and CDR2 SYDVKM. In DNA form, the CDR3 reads TGTGCCAGCAGCCCCGGGACGCCGGATCCTTATAGCAATCAGCCCCAGCATTTT. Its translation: CASSPGTPDPYSNQPQHF.

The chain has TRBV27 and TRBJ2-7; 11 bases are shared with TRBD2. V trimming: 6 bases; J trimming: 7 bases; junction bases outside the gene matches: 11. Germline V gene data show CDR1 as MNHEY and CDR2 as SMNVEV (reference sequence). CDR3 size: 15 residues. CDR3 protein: CASSPLAGGNKEQYF. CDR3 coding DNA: TGTGCCAGCAGCCCGCTAGCGGGAGGCAATAAAGAGCAGTACTTC.

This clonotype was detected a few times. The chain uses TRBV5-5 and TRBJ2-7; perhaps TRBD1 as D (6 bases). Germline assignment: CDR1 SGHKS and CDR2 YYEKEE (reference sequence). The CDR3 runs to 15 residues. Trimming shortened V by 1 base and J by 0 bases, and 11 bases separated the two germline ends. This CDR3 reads CASSLIDRPSYEQYF. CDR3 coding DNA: TGTGCCAGCAGCTTGATAGACAGGCCCTCCTACGAGCAGTACTTC.

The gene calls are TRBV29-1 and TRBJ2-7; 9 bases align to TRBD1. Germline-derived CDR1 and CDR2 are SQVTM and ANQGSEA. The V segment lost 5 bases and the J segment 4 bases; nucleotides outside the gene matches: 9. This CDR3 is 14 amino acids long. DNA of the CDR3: TGCAGCGTTTTAGGGACAGGGATGTGGTACGAGCAGTACTTC. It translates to CSVLGTGMWYEQYF.

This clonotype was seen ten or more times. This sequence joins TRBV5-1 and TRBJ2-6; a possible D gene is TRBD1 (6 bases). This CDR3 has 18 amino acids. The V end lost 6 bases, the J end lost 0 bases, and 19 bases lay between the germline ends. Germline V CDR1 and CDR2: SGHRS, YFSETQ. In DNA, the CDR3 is TGCGCCAGCACTCATAGATACAGGGTAGGCTCTGGGGCCAACGTCCTGACTTTC. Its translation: CASTHRYRVGSGANVLTF.

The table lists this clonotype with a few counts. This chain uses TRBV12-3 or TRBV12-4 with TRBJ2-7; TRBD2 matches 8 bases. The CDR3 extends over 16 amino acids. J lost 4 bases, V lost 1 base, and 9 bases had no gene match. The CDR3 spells CASSLEWFQRGYEQYF. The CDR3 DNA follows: TGTGCCAGCAGTTTAGAGTGGTTCCAGCGGGGGTACGAGCAGTACTTC.

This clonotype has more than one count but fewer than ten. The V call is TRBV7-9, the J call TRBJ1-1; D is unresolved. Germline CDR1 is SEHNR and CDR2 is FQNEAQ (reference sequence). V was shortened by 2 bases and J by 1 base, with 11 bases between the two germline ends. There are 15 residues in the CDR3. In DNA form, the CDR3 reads TGTGCCAGCAGCTTACTGGGCAGGTGGAACACTGAAGCTTTCTTT. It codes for CASSLLGRWNTEAFF. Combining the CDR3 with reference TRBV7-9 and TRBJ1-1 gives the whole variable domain DTGVSQNPRHKITKRGQNVTFRCDPISEHNRLYWYRQTLGQGPEFLTYFQNEAQLEKSRLLSDRFSAERPKGSFSTLEIQRTEQGDSAMYLCASSLLGRWNTEAFFGQGTRLTVV.

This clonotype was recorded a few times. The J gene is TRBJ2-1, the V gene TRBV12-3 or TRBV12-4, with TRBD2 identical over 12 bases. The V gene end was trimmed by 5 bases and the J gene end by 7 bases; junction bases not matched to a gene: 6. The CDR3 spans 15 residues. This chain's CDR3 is CASSQPGTSGNEQFF. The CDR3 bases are TGTGCCAGCAGTCAACCCGGGACTAGCGGGAATGAGCAGTTCTTC.

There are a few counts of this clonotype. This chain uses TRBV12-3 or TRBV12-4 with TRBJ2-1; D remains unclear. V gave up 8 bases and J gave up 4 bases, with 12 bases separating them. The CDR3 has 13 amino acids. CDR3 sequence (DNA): TGTGCCAGCCAGGATTACCAATACAATGAGCAGTTCTTC. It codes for CASQDYQYNEQFF.

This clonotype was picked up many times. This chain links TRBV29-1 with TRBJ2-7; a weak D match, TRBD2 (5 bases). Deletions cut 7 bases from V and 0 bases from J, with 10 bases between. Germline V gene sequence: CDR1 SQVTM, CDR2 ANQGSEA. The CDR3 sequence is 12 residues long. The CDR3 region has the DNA TGCAGCGCCAGGACTTTCTCCTACGAGCAGTACTTC. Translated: CSARTFSYEQYF.

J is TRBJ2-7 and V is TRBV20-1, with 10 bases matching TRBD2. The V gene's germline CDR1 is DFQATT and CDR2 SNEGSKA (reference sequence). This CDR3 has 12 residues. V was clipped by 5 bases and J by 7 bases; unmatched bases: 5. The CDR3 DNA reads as TGCAGTGCTCAAACTAGCGGGGATGAGCAGTACTTC. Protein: CSAQTSGDEQYF.

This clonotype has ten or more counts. Written as DNA, the CDR3 is TGTGCCAGCAGCTTGGGAGCAGGGGGCACCTATGGCTACACCTTC. As protein: CASSLGAGGTYGYTF. The chain employs TRBV7-2 and TRBJ1-2, with TRBD1 identical over 8 bases. Per the germline V gene, CDR1 is SGHTA and CDR2 is FQGNSA. CDR3 size: 15 residues. V dropped 3 bases and J dropped 4; count of bases not matched to a gene: 7.

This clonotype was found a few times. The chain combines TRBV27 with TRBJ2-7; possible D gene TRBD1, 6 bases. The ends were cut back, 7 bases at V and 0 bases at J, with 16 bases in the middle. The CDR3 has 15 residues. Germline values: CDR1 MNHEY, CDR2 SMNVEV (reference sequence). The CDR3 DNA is TGTGCCAGCACCCAGGGGACGCGGAGCTCCTACGAGCAGTACTTC. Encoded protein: CASTQGTRSSYEQYF.

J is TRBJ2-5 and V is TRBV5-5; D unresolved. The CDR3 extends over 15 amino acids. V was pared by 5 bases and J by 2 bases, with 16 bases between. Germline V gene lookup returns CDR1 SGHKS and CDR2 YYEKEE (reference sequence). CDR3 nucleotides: TGTGCCAGCAGTTACCTGACTGACGCTCAAGAGACCCAGTACTTC. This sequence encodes CASSYLTDAQETQYF.

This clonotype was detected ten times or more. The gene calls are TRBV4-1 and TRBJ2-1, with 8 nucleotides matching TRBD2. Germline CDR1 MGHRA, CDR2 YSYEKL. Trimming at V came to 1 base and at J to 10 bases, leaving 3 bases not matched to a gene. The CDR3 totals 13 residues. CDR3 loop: CASSQGLASEQFF. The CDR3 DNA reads TGCGCCAGCAGCCAAGGACTAGCGTCGGAGCAGTTCTTC.